The 8 T cell receptor beta chains given below trace back to one sample, sequenced in a study of OX40 agonist ivuxolimab in advanced cancers. Data came from immunoSEQ multiplex PCR; TCRdb stores just in-frame clones and leaves some out. The sample holds roughly 71,000 clones, roughly 90% seen once. The sample in question was CD4+ or CD8+ T cells sorted from blood, obtained in a trial of the OX40 agonist ivuxolimab. Receptor source: an adult with an advanced solid tumor such as melanoma, head and neck, liver or kidney cancer.

The chain has TRBV5-1 and TRBJ1-1, with a possible D match to TRBD1 (5 bases). CDR3 length: 14 residues. V was shortened by 4 bases and J by 5 bases, with 15 bases between the two germline ends. Per the germline V gene, CDR1 is SGHRS and CDR2 is YFSETQ. The CDR3 loop reads CASSPLSGGTEAFF. DNA of the CDR3: TGCGCCAGCAGCCCGCTGTCGGGGGGGACTGAAGCTTTCTTT.

The J gene is TRBJ2-1, the V gene TRBV5-1; D is possibly TRBD2 (7 bases). CDR1 and CDR2 from the germline V gene are SGHRS and YFSETQ. V lost 2 bases and J lost 0, with 15 bases in between. CDR3 length: 17 residues. The CDR3 loop is CASSLLGGGSSYNEQFF. The CDR3 coding sequence is TGCGCCAGCAGCTTATTAGGGGGAGGGAGCTCCTACAATGAGCAGTTCTTC.

This chain uses TRBV9 with TRBJ2-2; 13 bases are a match to TRBD2. Germline V gene sequence: CDR1 SGDLS, CDR2 YYNGEE. V lost 4 bases and J lost 4; bases outside the gene matches: 4. The CDR3 loop spans 16 amino acids. DNA for the CDR3: TGTGCCAGCAGCCCCGGACTAGCGGGAGTCACCGGGGAGCTGTTTTTT. Residues: CASSPGLAGVTGELFF.

The chain employs TRBV2 and TRBJ1-1; D ambiguous. The V gene's germline CDR1 is SNHLY and CDR2 FYNNEI. Deletions cut 7 bases from V and 5 bases from J, with 20 bases between. This CDR3 contains 15 residues. The CDR3 nucleotides read TGTGCCAGCAATCTATGGACCCAACTCTGGACTGAAGCTTTCTTT. It codes for CASNLWTQLWTEAFF.

V is TRBV5-1 and J is TRBJ1-4, with no clear D. The CDR3 consists of 14 residues. V lost 1 base to trimming and J lost 5 bases, with 9 bases between them. Per germline, CDR1 SGHRS and CDR2 YFSETQ. The CDR3 reads CASSLLQPNEKLFF. The CDR3 coding sequence is TGCGCCAGCAGCTTGTTACAGCCAAATGAAAAACTGTTTTTT.

This clone has just one count. The rearrangement uses TRBV2 and TRBJ2-1; TRBD2 matches at 9 bases. Germline CDR1 SNHLY, CDR2 FYNNEI. The CDR3 covers 14 residues. Germline trimming cut 7 bases from V and 7 bases from J; bases unmatched to any gene: 8. The CDR3 spells CASTRASGANEQFF. The CDR3 nucleotides are TGTGCCAGCACTAGGGCTAGCGGGGCAAATGAGCAGTTCTTC.

This rearrangement joins TRBV11-3 to TRBJ1-4, with TRBD1 identical over 8 bases. Trimming cost V 1 base and J 5 bases; bases outside gene matches: 0. This CDR3 spans 14 amino acids. Germline V CDR1 and CDR2: SGHNT, YENEEA. CDR3: CASSLGQGNEKLFF. The CDR3 DNA reads TGTGCCAGCAGCTTAGGACAGGGGAATGAAAAACTGTTTTTT.

The rearrangement uses TRBV5-4 and TRBJ1-2; TRBD1 agrees at 11 bases. Germline trimming cut 4 bases from V and 6 bases from J; bases unmatched to any gene: 2. Germline V gene lookup returns CDR1 SGHNT and CDR2 YYREEE (reference sequence). There are 13 residues in the CDR3. This CDR3 is CASSRTGGDGYTF. The CDR3 nucleotides read TGTGCCAGCAGCCGGACAGGGGGCGATGGCTACACCTTC.